Listed below are T cell receptor beta chains from one sample, sequenced in a study of T-cell reconstitution after alpha-beta-depleted transplantation in children. Using its own MiXCR run on the PCR reads, TCRdb lists one record per CDR3 protein. The data show almost 600,000 distinct CDR3 sequences, 25% to 30% seen once. The source material was PBMCs, sampled before TCRalphabeta/CD19-depleted stem cell transplant. The source of these receptors is a boy under three years old with Wiskott-Aldrich syndrome, due to receive a stem cell transplant. CDR3s include the opening cysteine and the closing phenylalanine or tryptophan. D genes are given only for firm matches. Clone size is shown for a subset of rows, as once, few, many or a class of expanded clone.

j_call d_call clone_size v_call cdr3_aa cdr3_nt
TRBJ1-1 TRBD1 - TRBV7-8 CASSLWDRESTEAFF TGTGCCAGCAGCTTATGGGACAGGGAATCCACTGAAGCTTTCTTT
TRBJ2-1 - many TRBV29-1 CSAETSYNEQFF TGCAGCGCCGAGACTAGTTACAATGAGCAGTTCTTC
TRBJ1-5 - few TRBV19 CASSIRGDGNQPQHF TGTGCCAGTAGTATTCGGGGGGATGGCAATCAGCCCCAGCATTTT
TRBJ2-7 - few TRBV29-1 CSVKDSPYEQYF TGCAGCGTTAAGGACAGTCCCTACGAGCAGTACTTC
TRBJ2-7 - many TRBV12-3/TRBV12-4 CASSLAGLYEQYF TGTGCCAGCAGTTTAGCGGGCCTTTACGAGCAGTACTTC
TRBJ2-7 - - TRBV5-1 CASSFRSPPHEQYF TGCGCCAGCAGCTTCCGCAGTCCCCCTCACGAGCAGTACTTC
TRBJ2-5 - - TRBV6-5 CASSYLHPGVGETQYF TGTGCCAGCAGTTACCTCCATCCGGGAGTGGGGGAGACCCAGTACTTC
TRBJ2-7 - - TRBV5-1 CASIRTASF TGCGCCAGCATTAGGACTGCGTCCTTC
TRBJ2-7 - few TRBV5-1 CASSLVASSNYEQYF TGCGCCAGCAGCTTGGTGGCTAGCAGTAACTACGAGCAGTACTTC
TRBJ2-7 - - TRBV27 CASSLLPASYEQYF TGTGCCAGCAGTTTATTGCCGGCCTCCTACGAGCAGTACTTC
TRBJ2-3 TRBD2 few TRBV20-1 CSAIHPSGSTDTQYF TGCAGTGCTATCCATCCTAGCGGCAGCACAGATACGCAGTATTTT
TRBJ1-4 TRBD1 - TRBV4-1 CASSPRGRGDEKLFF TGCGCCAGCAGCCCGAGGGGGCGCGGAGACGAAAAACTGTTTTTT
TRBJ2-7 TRBD2 - TRBV5-1 CAISLGLQYEQYF TGCGCCATCAGCTTGGGACTACAGTACGAGCAGTACTTC
TRBJ2-1 - few TRBV20-1 CSALGRDNEQFF TGCAGTGCTCTTGGGCGGGACAATGAGCAGTTCTTC
TRBJ2-7 - few TRBV27 CASSLTLNGEQYF TGTGCCAGCAGTTTGACCCTCAACGGGGAGCAGTACTTC
TRBJ2-5 - few TRBV12-3/TRBV12-4 CASSLQSGRETQYF TGTGCCAGCAGTTTACAATCGGGGAGGGAGACCCAGTACTTC
TRBJ2-5 - few TRBV27 CASSSVRGSLSETQYF TGTGCCAGCAGTTCGGTTCGAGGGTCTCTCTCAGAGACCCAGTACTTC
TRBJ2-1 TRBD2 few TRBV5-5 CASSFRLSGDPNEQFF TGTGCCAGCAGCTTCCGGCTTAGCGGGGATCCCAATGAGCAGTTCTTC
TRBJ2-1 - - TRBV10-3 CAISLTGSGYNEQFF TGTGCCATCAGTCTCACGGGGTCAGGGTACAATGAGCAGTTCTTC
TRBJ2-7 TRBD1 - TRBV6-5 CASRRTGLEQYF TGTGCCAGCAGGAGGACAGGGCTTGAGCAGTACTTC
TRBJ2-3 - - TRBV7-9 CASSLGGVGADTQYF TGTGCCAGCAGCCTAGGCGGAGTAGGCGCAGATACGCAGTATTTT
TRBJ2-2 - few TRBV5-1 CASSARGGHTGELFF TGCGCCAGCAGCGCAAGGGGGGGGCACACCGGGGAGCTGTTTTTT
TRBJ2-1 TRBD2 - TRBV5-5 CASSPVAGGHNEQFF TGTGCCAGCAGCCCGGTGGCGGGAGGGCACAATGAGCAGTTCTTC
TRBJ1-6 - few TRBV5-5 CASSLVGENYSPLHF TGTGCCAGCAGCCTGGTCGGGGAAAACTATTCACCCCTCCACTTT
TRBJ1-6 - - TRBV5-1 CASSLEVHNSPLHF TGCGCCAGCAGCTTGGAGGTCCATAATTCACCCCTCCACTTT
TRBJ2-1 TRBD1 - TRBV10-3 CAISGGTAYNEQFF TGTGCCATCAGTGGGGGGACAGCTTACAATGAGCAGTTCTTC
TRBJ2-5 - - TRBV18 CASSDQSPQETQYF TGTGCCAGCTCAGACCAGAGTCCTCAAGAGACCCAGTACTTC
TRBJ1-4 - - TRBV6-1 CASSGPISTNEKLFF TGTGCCAGCAGTGGCCCCATATCAACTAATGAAAAACTGTTTTTT
TRBJ2-7 - few TRBV27 CASSLVLGPFYEQYF TGTGCCAGCAGTTTAGTCCTGGGACCTTTCTACGAGCAGTACTTC
TRBJ2-7 - few TRBV5-1 CASSLGALQDEQYF TGCGCCAGCAGCTTGGGGGCTCTCCAGGACGAGCAGTACTTC
TRBJ1-1 - few TRBV27 CASSLTGRKTEAFF TGTGCCAGCAGTTTAACAGGGCGGAAAACTGAAGCTTTCTTT
TRBJ2-3 TRBD2 few TRBV7-2 CASSLFSGRHTDTQYF TGTGCCAGCAGCTTATTTAGCGGGAGGCACACAGATACGCAGTATTTT
TRBJ2-5 TRBD1 few TRBV6-5 CASSYYATGVEETQYF TGTGCCAGCAGTTACTATGCGACAGGGGTAGAAGAGACCCAGTACTTC
TRBJ2-6 TRBD2 few TRBV5-5 CASSFSQRGSGANVLTF TGTGCCAGCAGCTTTTCCCAGCGGGGCTCTGGGGCCAACGTCCTGACTTTC